Listed below are T cell receptor beta chains from one sample, sequenced in a study of T cell responses to AZD1222 COVID-19 vaccine. The assay was immunoSEQ multiplex PCR, and TCRdb's table has in-frame clones only and misses some. The table lists around 120,000 clones, just under 95% of them singletons. This material consisted of peripheral blood, taken on day 0 of AZD1222 vaccination. The receptors originated from an adult in good health. Each CDR3 is given with its conserved first and last residue. The D gene is left open where the match is weak. The size of a clone is reported for some rows only, either as once, few or many, or as a class for expanded clones.

TRBV14	TRBJ1-1	NA	few	TGTGCCAGCAGCCCCCTCGGGCAGGGCCGTGAAGCTTTCTTT	CASSPLGQGREAFF
TRBV5-1	TRBJ2-7	NA	NA	TGCGCCAGCAGCTTGAATCTGGCAGGTTCACAGTACTTC	CASSLNLAGSQYF
TRBV6-5	TRBJ2-7	NA	NA	TGTGCCAGCAATCCCGCCTTTTACTACGAGCAGTACTTC	CASNPAFYYEQYF
TRBV29-1	TRBJ2-7	NA	NA	TGCAGCGTTGAGGAGGATAGACAAGCACCCTACGAGCAGTACTTC	CSVEEDRQAPYEQYF
TRBV7-9	TRBJ1-1	NA	NA	TGTGCCAGCAGCTTAGTTGGATCAGAGAACACTGAAGCTTTCTTT	CASSLVGSENTEAFF
TRBV9	TRBJ1-5	NA	NA	TGTGCCAGCAGCGCAGGTCTCGCTAATCAGCCCCAGCATTTT	CASSAGLANQPQHF
TRBV28	TRBJ2-2	NA	NA	TGTGCCAGCATCCAAGCCAATTTAAGGGTTCACGGGGAGCTGTTTTTT	CASIQANLRVHGELFF
TRBV12-5	TRBJ1-5	TRBD1	NA	TGTGCTAGTGGTCTGGGGACAGGGGGTGGGGGCAATCAGCCCCAGCATTTT	CASGLGTGGGGNQPQHF
TRBV6-5	TRBJ1-5	NA	NA	TGTGCCAGCAGTTACAGGTGGGATAGCGGGCCCCAGCATTTT	CASSYRWDSGPQHF
TRBV30	TRBJ2-3	NA	NA	TGTGCCTGGAGTGTACTGTGGGGCGCGGGCACAGATACGCAGTATTTT	CAWSVLWGAGTDTQYF
TRBV5-1	TRBJ1-3	NA	NA	TGCGCCAGCAGCTTGGCCTGGGGGAACTCTGGAAACACCATATATTTT	CASSLAWGNSGNTIYF
TRBV27	TRBJ2-7	NA	NA	TGTGCCAGCGGCTTGACGTACTACGAGCAGTACTTC	CASGLTYYEQYF
TRBV28	TRBJ2-7	NA	NA	TGTGCCAGCAGGCGCGGCTCCTACGAGCAGTACTTC	CASRRGSYEQYF
TRBV28	TRBJ2-7	NA	NA	TGTGCCAGCAGTTTGACAGACCCCTCCTACGAGCAGTACTTC	CASSLTDPSYEQYF
TRBV6-2/TRBV6-3	TRBJ1-2	NA	NA	TGTGCCAGCAGTTATTATGACTATGGCTACACCTTC	CASSYYDYGYTF
TRBV11-3	TRBJ2-7	NA	NA	TGTGCCAGCAGCCGTACCCCCACAAGCGGAATCTCCTACGAGCAGTACTTC	CASSRTPTSGISYEQYF
TRBV13	TRBJ2-5	TRBD1	NA	TGTGCCAGCAGCCCGCGGATCACAGGGGGCACAGAGACCCAGTACTTC	CASSPRITGGTETQYF
TRBV5-4	TRBJ1-2	NA	NA	TGTGCCAGCAGCTTGTACCAAAATGGCTACACCTTC	CASSLYQNGYTF
TRBV19	TRBJ1-5	NA	NA	TGTGCCAGTAGTATTGGCAGTGCGCCTCAGCCCCAGCATTTT	CASSIGSAPQPQHF
TRBV27	TRBJ2-5	NA	NA	TGTGCCAGCAGTTTATTAACGGGTCAAGAGACCCAGTACTTC	CASSLLTGQETQYF
TRBV7-9	TRBJ2-3	NA	few	TGTGCCAGCAGCCAAAGGACTAGCACAGATACGCAGTATTTT	CASSQRTSTDTQYF
TRBV27	TRBJ2-3	TRBD2	NA	TGTGCCAGCAGTGATCGACTAGCGAGAGCCACAGATACGCAGTATTTT	CASSDRLARATDTQYF
TRBV5-1	TRBJ2-7	TRBD1	NA	TGCGCCAGCAGCACCGGGACAGGGGGCTCCTACGAGCAGTACTTC	CASSTGTGGSYEQYF
TRBV7-8	TRBJ2-7	NA	NA	TGTGCCAGCAGCAGGGGGGGGGCCCCCTACGAGCAGTACTTC	CASSRGGAPYEQYF
TRBV4-1	TRBJ2-1	TRBD2	NA	TGCGCCAGCAGCCCGGCAGCGGGACGACCGGTCAATGAGCAGTTCTTC	CASSPAAGRPVNEQFF